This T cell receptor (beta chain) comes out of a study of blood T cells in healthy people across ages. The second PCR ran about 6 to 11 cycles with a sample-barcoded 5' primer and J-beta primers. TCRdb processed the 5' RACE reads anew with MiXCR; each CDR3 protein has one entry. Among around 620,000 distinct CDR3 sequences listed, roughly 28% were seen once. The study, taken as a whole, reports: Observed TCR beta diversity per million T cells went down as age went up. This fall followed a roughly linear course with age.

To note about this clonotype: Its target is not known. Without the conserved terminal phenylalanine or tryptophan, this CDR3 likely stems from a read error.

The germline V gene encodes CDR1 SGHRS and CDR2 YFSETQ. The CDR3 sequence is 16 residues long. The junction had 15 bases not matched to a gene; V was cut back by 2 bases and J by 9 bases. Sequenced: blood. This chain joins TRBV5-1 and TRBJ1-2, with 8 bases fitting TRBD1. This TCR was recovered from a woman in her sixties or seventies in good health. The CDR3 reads CASSFGTGSSISRYTL. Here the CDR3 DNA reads TGCGCCAGCAGCTTCGGGACAGGAAGTTCCATATCACGCTACACCCTC.